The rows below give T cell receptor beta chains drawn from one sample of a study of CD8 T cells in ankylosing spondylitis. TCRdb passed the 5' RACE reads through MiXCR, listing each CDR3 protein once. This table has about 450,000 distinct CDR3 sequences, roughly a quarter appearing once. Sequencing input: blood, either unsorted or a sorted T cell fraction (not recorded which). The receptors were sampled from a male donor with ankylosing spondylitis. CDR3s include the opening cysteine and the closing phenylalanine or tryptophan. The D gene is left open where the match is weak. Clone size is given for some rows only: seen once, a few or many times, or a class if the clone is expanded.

cdr3_aa: CSASGQRSFQETQYF
cdr3_nt: TGCAGTGCTAGTGGCCAGCGGTCTTTTCAAGAGACCCAGTACTTC
clone_size: -
v_call: TRBV20-1
d_call: -
j_call: TRBJ2-5

cdr3_aa: CSAQPGQGLAGGPPYEQYF
cdr3_nt: TGCAGTGCCCAGCCGGGACAGGGACTAGCGGGAGGCCCTCCCTACGAGCAGTACTTC
clone_size: -
v_call: TRBV20-1
d_call: TRBD2
j_call: TRBJ2-7

cdr3_aa: CASSARGQAQETQYF
cdr3_nt: TGCGCCAGCAGTGCCCGCGGACAGGCCCAAGAGACCCAGTACTTC
clone_size: -
v_call: TRBV10-1
d_call: TRBD1
j_call: TRBJ2-5

cdr3_aa: CASSLGTIRTNEKLFF
cdr3_nt: TGTGCCAGCAGTCTGGGGACAATTCGCACTAATGAAAAACTGTTTTTT
clone_size: -
v_call: TRBV12-3/TRBV12-4
d_call: -
j_call: TRBJ1-4

cdr3_aa: CASSFLLGGYTF
cdr3_nt: TGTGCCAGCAGCTTTTTGTTGGGAGGCTACACCTTC
clone_size: once
v_call: TRBV7-9
d_call: -
j_call: TRBJ1-2

cdr3_aa: CSAISDSDGYTF
cdr3_nt: TGCAGTGCTATATCGGACAGCGATGGCTACACCTTC
clone_size: -
v_call: TRBV20-1
d_call: -
j_call: TRBJ1-2

cdr3_aa: CSASQRETQYF
cdr3_nt: TGCAGTGCTAGCCAGAGAGAGACCCAGTACTTC
clone_size: few
v_call: TRBV20-1
d_call: -
j_call: TRBJ2-5

cdr3_aa: CASSPGQGMETQYF
cdr3_nt: TGTGCCAGCTCACCCGGACAGGGAATGGAGACCCAGTACTTC
clone_size: few
v_call: TRBV18
d_call: TRBD1
j_call: TRBJ2-5

cdr3_aa: CASSQEPGGGTQYF
cdr3_nt: TGTGCCAGCAGCCAAGAACCGGGAGGCGGGACCCAGTACTTC
clone_size: -
v_call: TRBV3-1
d_call: TRBD2
j_call: TRBJ2-5

cdr3_aa: CASSGRTGGDNEQFF
cdr3_nt: TGCGCCAGCAGTGGGAGAACGGGAGGGGACAATGAGCAGTTCTTC
clone_size: -
v_call: TRBV10-2
d_call: TRBD2
j_call: TRBJ2-1

cdr3_aa: CATAPGQGQETQYF
cdr3_nt: TGTGCCACCGCACCGGGACAGGGTCAAGAGACCCAGTACTTC
clone_size: -
v_call: TRBV24-1
d_call: TRBD1
j_call: TRBJ2-5

cdr3_aa: CATRRSGNNEQFF
cdr3_nt: TGTGCCACCAGAAGGAGCGGTAACAATGAGCAGTTCTTC
clone_size: -
v_call: TRBV24-1
d_call: -
j_call: TRBJ2-1

cdr3_aa: CASSFSGSRTDTQYF
cdr3_nt: TGTGCCAGCAGTTTCAGCGGGAGTAGAACAGATACGCAGTATTTT
clone_size: few
v_call: TRBV12-3/TRBV12-4
d_call: TRBD2
j_call: TRBJ2-3

cdr3_aa: CASTGGQAITDTQYF
cdr3_nt: TGTGCCAGCACCGGGGGACAGGCTATCACAGATACGCAGTATTTT
clone_size: -
v_call: TRBV12-3/TRBV12-4
d_call: TRBD1
j_call: TRBJ2-3

cdr3_aa: CSVEGQGALNTEAFF
cdr3_nt: TGCAGCGTTGAGGGACAGGGGGCTTTGAACACTGAAGCTTTCTTT
clone_size: once
v_call: TRBV29-1
d_call: TRBD1
j_call: TRBJ1-1

cdr3_aa: CASSFVGTDTQYF
cdr3_nt: TGTGCCAGCAGTTTTGTAGGGACAGATACGCAGTATTTT
clone_size: -
v_call: TRBV27
d_call: -
j_call: TRBJ2-3

cdr3_aa: CASSQISSGSTDTQYF
cdr3_nt: TGTGCCAGCAGCCAAATCTCTAGCGGGAGCACAGATACGCAGTATTTT
clone_size: -
v_call: TRBV3-1
d_call: TRBD2
j_call: TRBJ2-3

cdr3_aa: CASSQGSAGVYEQYF
cdr3_nt: TGTGCCAGCAGCCAAGGGTCAGCGGGAGTCTACGAGCAGTACTTC
clone_size: -
v_call: TRBV4-2
d_call: TRBD2
j_call: TRBJ2-7

cdr3_aa: CASSRLAGGQGNEQFF
cdr3_nt: TGTGCCAGCAGTCGGCTAGCGGGAGGGCAAGGAAATGAGCAGTTCTTC
clone_size: -
v_call: TRBV6-2/TRBV6-3
d_call: TRBD2
j_call: TRBJ2-1

cdr3_aa: CSESSGRNHEQFF
cdr3_nt: TGCAGTGAATCGAGCGGGAGGAACCATGAGCAGTTCTTC
clone_size: -
v_call: TRBV20-1
d_call: TRBD2
j_call: TRBJ2-1

cdr3_aa: CASSEARGYTGELFF
cdr3_nt: TGTGCCAGCAGCGAAGCAAGGGGGTACACCGGGGAGCTGTTTTTT
clone_size: -
v_call: TRBV7-2
d_call: -
j_call: TRBJ2-2

cdr3_aa: CASSLRTSGSPGDTQYF
cdr3_nt: TGCGCCAGCAGTTTGCGGACTAGCGGGAGTCCAGGGGATACGCAGTATTTT
clone_size: -
v_call: TRBV5-1
d_call: TRBD2
j_call: TRBJ2-3

cdr3_aa: CATQLGTETYEQYF
cdr3_nt: TGTGCCACCCAGCTTGGGACAGAAACCTACGAGCAGTACTTC
clone_size: few
v_call: TRBV7-6
d_call: TRBD1
j_call: TRBJ2-7

cdr3_aa: CASSSPVNTEAFF
cdr3_nt: TGCGCCAGCAGCTCCCCAGTGAACACTGAAGCTTTCTTT
clone_size: few
v_call: TRBV5-1
d_call: -
j_call: TRBJ1-1

cdr3_aa: CASSPDRLMNTEAFF
cdr3_nt: TGTGCCAGCAGCCCGGACAGGCTTATGAACACTGAAGCTTTCTTT
clone_size: -
v_call: TRBV6-1
d_call: TRBD1
j_call: TRBJ1-1

cdr3_aa: CASSFVPGTSGWAQYF
cdr3_nt: TGTGCCAGCAGCTTCGTTCCGGGGACTAGCGGTTGGGCGCAGTATTTT
clone_size: few
v_call: TRBV11-2
d_call: TRBD2
j_call: TRBJ2-3

cdr3_aa: CASSDGEMSSTDTQYF
cdr3_nt: TGTGCCAGCAGTGACGGCGAGATGTCTAGCACAGATACGCAGTATTTT
clone_size: -
v_call: TRBV6-1
d_call: -
j_call: TRBJ2-3

cdr3_aa: CASTRLAVGYNEQFF
cdr3_nt: TGTGCCAGCACCCGACTAGCGGTTGGCTACAATGAGCAGTTCTTC
clone_size: -
v_call: TRBV7-9
d_call: TRBD2
j_call: TRBJ2-1

cdr3_aa: CASRGPQNTEAFF
cdr3_nt: TGTGCCAGCAGGGGACCCCAGAACACTGAAGCTTTCTTT
clone_size: -
v_call: TRBV12-3/TRBV12-4
d_call: -
j_call: TRBJ1-1